The 6 T cell receptor beta chains below all came from one sample that was sequenced in a study of cytomegalovirus exposure and HLA in healthy donors. The PCR made use of 60 Vbeta and 13 Jbeta primers. TCRdb keeps only in-frame clones here, not all; method: immunoSEQ multiplex PCR. The data show more than 85,000 clones, roughly 63% seen once. Material: PBMCs. Receptors were obtained from a woman younger than 45 in good health and CMV-seronegative.

The CDR3 DNA reads as TGTGCCAGTGCTAGACAGGGGATACAGCCCCAGCATTTT. Its protein is CASARQGIQPQHF. The chain combines TRBV19 with TRBJ1-5, with 8 positions matching TRBD1. The V segment lost 8 bases and the J segment 7 bases; nucleotides outside the gene matches: 7. The CDR3 spans 13 residues. Germline values: CDR1 LNHDA, CDR2 SQIVND (reference sequence).

The rearrangement uses TRBV18 and TRBJ2-5; 8 bases line up with TRBD2. Germline V gene lookup returns CDR1 KGHSH and CDR2 LQKENI. Trimming removed 1 base from V and 3 bases from J; junction bases left unmatched: 7. CDR3 size: 16 residues. The CDR3 region is CASSPLKRGREETQYF. The CDR3, as DNA: TGTGCCAGCTCACCACTAAAGCGGGGGCGGGAAGAGACCCAGTACTTC. The full variable domain, rest sourced from reference TRBV18 and TRBJ2-5, is NAGVMQNPRHLVRRRGQEARLRCSPMKGHSHVYWYRQLPEEGLKFMVYLQKENIIDESGMPKERFSAEFPKEGPSILRIQQVVRGDSAAYFCASSPLKRGREETQYFGPGTRLLVL.

The V call is TRBV5-1, the J call TRBJ2-6; 9 bases map to TRBD1. CDR1 is SGHRS, CDR2 YFSETQ, per germline. The CDR3 covers 17 residues. Trimming removed 4 bases from V and 3 bases from J; junction bases left unmatched: 8. CDR3 sequence: CASSVATGGNGANVLTF. The CDR3 DNA is TGCGCCAGCAGCGTCGCGACAGGGGGGAATGGGGCCAACGTCCTGACTTTC.

The gene calls are TRBV5-6 and TRBJ1-1; possibly TRBD1 for D (5 bases). Germline V gene data show CDR1 as SGHDT and CDR2 as YYEEEE. This CDR3 is built from 16 residues. Deletions cut 2 bases from V and 5 bases from J, with 19 bases between. CDR3 sequence reads: CASSLSQRRRGTEAFF. DNA of the CDR3: TGTGCCAGCAGCTTATCCCAGCGCCGCCGGGGGACTGAAGCTTTCTTT.

The chain joins TRBV19 to TRBJ1-2; D is unresolved. V lost 6 bases and J lost 6, with 11 bases in between. The CDR3 has 12 residues. In germline, CDR1 is LNHDA, CDR2 SQIVND (reference sequence). The CDR3 DNA is TGTGCCAGTAGATATGGGCCAAATGGCTACACCTTC. It encodes CASRYGPNGYTF.

This clone was picked up a small number of times. The chain joins TRBV15 to TRBJ2-7; 8 positions agree with TRBD2. The CDR3 length is 14 residues. V lost 6 bases and J lost 2; bases outside the gene matches: 6. Germline-derived CDR1 and CDR2 are LNHNV and YYDKDF (reference sequence). CDR3 sequence reads: CATREAGVPYEQYF. The CDR3 region has the DNA TGTGCCACCAGAGAAGCGGGAGTGCCCTACGAGCAGTACTTC.